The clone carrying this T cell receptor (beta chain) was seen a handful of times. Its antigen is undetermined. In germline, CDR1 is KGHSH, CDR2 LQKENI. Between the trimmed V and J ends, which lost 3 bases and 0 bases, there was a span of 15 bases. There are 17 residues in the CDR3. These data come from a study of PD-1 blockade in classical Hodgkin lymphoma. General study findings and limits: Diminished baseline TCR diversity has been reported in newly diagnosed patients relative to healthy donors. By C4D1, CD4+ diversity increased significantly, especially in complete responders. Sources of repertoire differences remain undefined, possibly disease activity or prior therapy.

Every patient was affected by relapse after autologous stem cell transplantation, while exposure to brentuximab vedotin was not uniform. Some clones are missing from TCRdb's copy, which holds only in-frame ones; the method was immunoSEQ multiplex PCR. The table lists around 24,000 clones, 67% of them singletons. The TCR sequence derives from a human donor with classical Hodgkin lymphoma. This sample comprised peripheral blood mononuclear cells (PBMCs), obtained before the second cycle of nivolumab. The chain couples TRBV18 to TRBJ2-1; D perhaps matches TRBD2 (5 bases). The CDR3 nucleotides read TGTGCCAGCTCACCTCGGGGTAGCAAAAGCTCCTACAATGAGCAGTTCTTC. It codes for CASSPRGSKSSYNEQFF.